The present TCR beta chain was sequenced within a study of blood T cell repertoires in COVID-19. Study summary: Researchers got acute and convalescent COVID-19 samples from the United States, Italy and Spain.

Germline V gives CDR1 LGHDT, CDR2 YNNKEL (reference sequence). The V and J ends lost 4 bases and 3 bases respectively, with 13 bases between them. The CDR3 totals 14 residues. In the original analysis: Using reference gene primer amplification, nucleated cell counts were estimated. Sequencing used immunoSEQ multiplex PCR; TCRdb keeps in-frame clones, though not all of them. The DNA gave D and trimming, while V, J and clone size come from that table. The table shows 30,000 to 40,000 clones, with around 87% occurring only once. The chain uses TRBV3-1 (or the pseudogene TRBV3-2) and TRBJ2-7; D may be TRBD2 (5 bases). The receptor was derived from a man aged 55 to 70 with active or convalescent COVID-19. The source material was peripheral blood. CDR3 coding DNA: TGTGCCAGCAGCCCGGGGATCATTTTCTACGAGCAGTACTTC. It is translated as CASSPGIIFYEQYF.